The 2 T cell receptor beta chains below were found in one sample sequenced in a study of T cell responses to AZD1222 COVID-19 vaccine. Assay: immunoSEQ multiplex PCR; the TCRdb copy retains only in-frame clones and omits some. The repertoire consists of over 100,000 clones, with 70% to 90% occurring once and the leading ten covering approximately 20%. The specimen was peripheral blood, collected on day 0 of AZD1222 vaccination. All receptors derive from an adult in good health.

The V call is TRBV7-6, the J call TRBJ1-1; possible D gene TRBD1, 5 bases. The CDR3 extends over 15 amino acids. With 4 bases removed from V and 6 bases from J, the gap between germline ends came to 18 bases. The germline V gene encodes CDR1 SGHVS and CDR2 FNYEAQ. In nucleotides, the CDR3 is TGTGCCAGCAGCTCACATTGGGGGGACTCTTCTGAAGCTTTCTTT. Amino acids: CASSSHWGDSSEAFF.

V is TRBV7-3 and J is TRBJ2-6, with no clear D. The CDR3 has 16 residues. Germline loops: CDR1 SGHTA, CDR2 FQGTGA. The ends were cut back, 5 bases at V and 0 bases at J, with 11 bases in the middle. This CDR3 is CASSVQSGSGANVLTF. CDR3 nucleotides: TGTGCCAGCAGCGTCCAAAGTGGCTCTGGGGCCAACGTCCTGACTTTC.